This TCR beta chain was sequenced for a study of T cell repertoires in cytomegalovirus infection. Study background: Matching HLA type and CMV infection were both indicated by public TCR beta signatures.

To note about this clonotype: What it binds is not known.

The study, taken as a whole, reports: Pooled public TCR beta family frequency picked out CMV carriers with the relevant HLA. Within the response measured ex vivo, HLA-C-restricted CMV-specific TCR beta clonotypes were dominant.

Trimming at V came to 5 bases and at J to 6 bases, leaving 4 bases not matched to a gene. The CDR3 is made up of 14 amino acids. One entry per CDR3 protein results from TCRdb running MiXCR on the reads. The sample has roughly 200,000 distinct CDR3 sequences; about a sixth are singletons. V gene TRBV12-3 or TRBV12-4 combines with J gene TRBJ2-2; 9 positions agree with TRBD1. Sequenced sample: CD8+ T cells from PBMCs. The TCR originated in a human donor in good health (CMV status not recorded). Some clones in this sample may be carry-over from other donors' samples. The CDR3: CASSRTGVSGELFF. In nucleotides, the CDR3 is TGTGCCAGCAGTCGGACAGGGGTGTCCGGGGAGCTGTTTTTT.